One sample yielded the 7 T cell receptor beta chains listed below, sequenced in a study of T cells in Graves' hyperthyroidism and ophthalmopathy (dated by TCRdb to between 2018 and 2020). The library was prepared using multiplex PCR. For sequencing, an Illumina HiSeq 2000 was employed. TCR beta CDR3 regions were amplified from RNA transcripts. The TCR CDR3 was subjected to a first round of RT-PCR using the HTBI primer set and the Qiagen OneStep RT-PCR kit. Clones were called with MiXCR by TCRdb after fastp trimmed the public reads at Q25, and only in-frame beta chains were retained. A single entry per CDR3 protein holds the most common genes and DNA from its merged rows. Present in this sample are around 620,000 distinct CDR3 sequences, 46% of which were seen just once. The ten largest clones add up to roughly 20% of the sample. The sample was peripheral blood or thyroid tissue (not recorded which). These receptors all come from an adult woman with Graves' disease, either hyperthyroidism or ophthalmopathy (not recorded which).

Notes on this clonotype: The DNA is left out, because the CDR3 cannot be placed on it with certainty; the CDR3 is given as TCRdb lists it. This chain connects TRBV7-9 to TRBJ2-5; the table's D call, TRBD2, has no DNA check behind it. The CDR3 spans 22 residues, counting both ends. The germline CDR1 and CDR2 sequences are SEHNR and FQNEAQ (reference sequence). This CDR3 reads CASSFYICSARGGAGVRETQYF.

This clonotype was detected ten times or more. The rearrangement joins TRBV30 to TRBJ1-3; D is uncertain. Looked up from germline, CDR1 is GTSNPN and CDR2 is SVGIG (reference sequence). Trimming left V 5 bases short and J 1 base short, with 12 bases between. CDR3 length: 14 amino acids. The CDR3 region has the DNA TGTGCCTGGTTCCCGATGGGTTCTGGAAACACCATATATTTT. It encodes CAWFPMGSGNTIYF.

The CDR3 coding sequence is TGCAGCGTTGCAGCGGGAGAATTTGGCGAGACCCAGTACTTC. This encodes CSVAAGEFGETQYF. V is TRBV29-1 and J is TRBJ2-5; 8 bases agree with TRBD2. The CDR3 totals 14 residues. In germline, CDR1 is SQVTM, CDR2 ANQGSEA. J gave up 5 bases and V 4 bases, and 9 bases lay outside the gene matches.

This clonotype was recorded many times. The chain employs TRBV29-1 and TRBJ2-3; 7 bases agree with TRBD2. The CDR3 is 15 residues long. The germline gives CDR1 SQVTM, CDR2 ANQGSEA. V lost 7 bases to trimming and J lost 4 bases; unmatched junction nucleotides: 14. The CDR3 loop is CSAHEGSGRADTQYF. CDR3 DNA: TGCAGCGCACACGAGGGTTCAGGGAGGGCAGATACGCAGTATTTT.

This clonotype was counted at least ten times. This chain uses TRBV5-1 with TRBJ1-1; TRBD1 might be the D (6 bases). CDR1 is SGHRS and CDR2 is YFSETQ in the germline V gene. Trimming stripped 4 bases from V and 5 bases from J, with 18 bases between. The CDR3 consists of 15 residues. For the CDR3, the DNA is TGCGCCAGCAGCAGTCTTTCGGGGGCACATACTGAAGCTTTCTTT. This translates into CASSSLSGAHTEAFF.

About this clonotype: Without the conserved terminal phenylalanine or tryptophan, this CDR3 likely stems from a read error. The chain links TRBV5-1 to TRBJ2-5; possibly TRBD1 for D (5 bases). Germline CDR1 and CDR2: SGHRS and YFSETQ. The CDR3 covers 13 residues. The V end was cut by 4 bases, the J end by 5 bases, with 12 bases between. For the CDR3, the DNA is TGCGCCAGCAGCCTTCCCCAGGGCGAGACCCAGTACTCC. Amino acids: CASSLPQGETQYS.

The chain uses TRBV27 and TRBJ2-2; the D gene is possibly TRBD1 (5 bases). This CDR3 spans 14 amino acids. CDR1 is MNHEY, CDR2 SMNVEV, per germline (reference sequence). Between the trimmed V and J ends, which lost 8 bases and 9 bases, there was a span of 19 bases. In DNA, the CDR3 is TGTGCCAGCTGCACAAAACTTCAGGGCCGGGAGCTGTTTTTT. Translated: CASCTKLQGRELFF.